The 27 T cell receptor beta chains below all came from one sample that was sequenced in a study of tumor-infiltrating lymphocytes in primary liver carcinoma. A primer in the constant region served to generate TCR beta cDNA from approximately 460 ng of total RNA. ARM-PCR was slightly modified, and three nested multiplex PCR rounds with it gave rise to the TCR beta libraries. Forward primers for TRBV1-TRBV30 and a C-beta reverse primer served the first two PCR rounds, at about 10 cycles each. TCRdb redid the calling of the multiplex PCR reads with MiXCR, one entry per CDR3 protein. This table has more than 95,000 distinct CDR3 sequences, about four fifths appearing once. From unsorted bulk tissue weighing roughly 17-31 mg, DNA and RNA were co-extracted. The sample was liver tumor tissue from sampling region 3. Subset denoted: tumor region T3, left-lateral pole. The receptors derive from a man in his forties with primary liver carcinoma and hepatitis B virus infection.

This chain links TRBV7-8 with TRBJ1-2, with a tentative D call TRBD1 (5 bases). CDR1 SGHVS and CDR2 FQNEAQ come from the germline V gene. This CDR3 has 12 amino acids. The DNA for the CDR3 is TGTACCTGCAGCTTTCTGGGGGGAGGCTACACCTTC. It codes for CTCSFLGGGYTF.

For this clonotype: The junction differs from germline at one of its ends, possibly a read error. The rearrangement joins TRBV18 to TRBJ2-7; D remains unclear. Germline-derived CDR1 and CDR2 are KGHSH and LQKENI. This CDR3 has 14 amino acids. The CDR3 is CAISPQKGLYEQYF. The DNA of the CDR3 is TGTGCCATCTCACCACAGAAGGGCCTCTACGAGCAGTACTTC.

As to this clonotype: One end of the junction is discordant with germline, which a read error may explain. The V and J genes are TRBV6-2 or TRBV6-3 and TRBJ2-3; D remains ambiguous. This CDR3 has 13 amino acids. The germline gives CDR1 MNHEY, CDR2 SVGEGT. DNA of the CDR3: TGTGCCAGCAGTCAAGCGTTGGCAGATAAGCAGTATTTT. It encodes CASSQALADKQYF.

The count of this clonotype is one. This may arise from a read error, as a much more abundant clone is one base away. This sequence joins TRBV2 and TRBJ1-4, with TRBD1 identical over 7 bases. The CDR3 has 15 amino acids. Germline V gives CDR1 SNHLY, CDR2 FYNNEI. The CDR3 region has the DNA TGTGCCAGCAGGGAAGACAGGGTGCTCAATGAAAGACTGTTTTTT. It specifies CASREDRVLNERLFF.

This clonotype has a single count. A read error may account for a junction end that differs from germline. This sequence joins TRBV6-5 and TRBJ2-7; 13 nucleotides line up with TRBD2. The CDR3 loop spans 15 amino acids. CDR1 and CDR2 (germline): MNHEY, SVGAGI. For the CDR3, the DNA is TGTGCCAGCAGGCGGACTAGCGGGAGATCTCGGGAGCAATACTTC. Translated: CASRRTSGRSREQYF.

In its sample, this clonotype was seen once. One end of the junction fails to match germline, which may point to a read error. V and J are TRBV12-3 or TRBV12-4 and TRBJ2-1; D is uncertain. The CDR3 covers 12 residues. The DNA of the CDR3 is TGTGTCAGCAGTAACCGTGGCAATGAGCAGTTCTTC. Translation gives CVSSNRGNEQFF.

This clonotype was seen ten or more times. The chain is built from TRBV2 and TRBJ2-6; D is perhaps TRBD1 (6 bases). CDR1 SNHLY and CDR2 FYNNEI come from the germline V gene. The CDR3 length is 15 residues. The V end was cut by 8 bases, the J end by 2 bases, with 13 bases between. The CDR3 loop reads CASLFRQAGANVLTF. The CDR3 nucleotides read TGTGCCAGCTTGTTTCGACAGGCTGGGGCCAACGTCCTGACTTTC.

A note on this clonotype: At one boundary the junction diverges from the germline segment, which might be a read error. The chain links TRBV10-3 to TRBJ2-3; possible D gene TRBD1, 6 bases. The CDR3 is made up of 19 amino acids. Per the germline V gene, CDR1 is ENHRY and CDR2 is SYGVKD. DNA for the CDR3: TGTGCAATCAGTGAGTCCGCCGGGACACTCCTATTAAGCACAGAAACGCAGTATTTT. Its translation is CAISESAGTLLLSTETQYF.

Details on this clonotype: With a much larger clone just one base away, this may be a read error. This sequence joins TRBV24-1 and TRBJ1-2; D is unresolved. Germline V gene data show CDR1 as KGHDR and CDR2 as SFDVKD. This CDR3 is built from 11 residues. Here the CDR3 DNA reads TGTGACACCAGTGATGGAGTAAGCTACACCTTC. As protein: CDTSDGVSYTF.

Notes on this clonotype: Germline and junction disagree at one end, which may indicate a read error. The chain has TRBV11-2 and TRBJ1-2; tentatively, D is TRBD1 (5 bases). Germline CDR1 SGHAT, CDR2 FQNNGV. The CDR3 has 16 amino acids. CDR3: CASSLDGGTGDYGYTF. The CDR3 DNA reads TGTGCGAGCAGCTTAGATGGCGGGACTGGGGACTATGGCTACACCTTC.

On this clonotype: An end of the junction differs from the germline gene, which may be a read error. V usage is TRBV29-1 and J usage is TRBJ2-5; D remains unclear. CDR1 is SQVTM and CDR2 is ANQGSEA in the germline V gene. The CDR3 is 12 residues long. In nucleotides, the CDR3 is TGCAGCGTTGCGAGATACCAAGAGACCCAGCATTTC. Translated, it gives CSVARYQETQHF.

As to this clonotype: An end of the junction differs from the germline gene, which may be a read error. V is TRBV4-3 and J is TRBJ2-1; D is uncertain. The CDR3 sequence is 16 residues long. Germline V gives CDR1 LGHNA, CDR2 YSLEER. This CDR3 reads CTSRQFHPPADNEQFF. In DNA, the CDR3 is TGCACCAGCAGGCAATTCCACCCCCCGGCGGACAATGAGCAGTTCTTC.

A remark on this clonotype: Compared with germline, one end of the junction differs, possibly owing to a read error. The J gene is TRBJ1-2, the V gene TRBV4-3; D ambiguous. Germline assignment: CDR1 LGHNA and CDR2 YSLEER. The CDR3 is 15 residues long. Here the CDR3 reads CASSQEVNGSYGYAF. CDR3 DNA sequence: TGCGCCAGCAGCCAAGAGGTGAATGGGAGCTATGGCTACGCCTTC.

Notes on this clonotype: The junction departs from the called germline gene at one end, perhaps through a read error. The chain joins TRBV10-3 to TRBJ2-3; no definite D call. The CDR3 contains 15 residues. Germline CDR1 reads ENHRY; CDR2 reads SYGVKD. Here the CDR3 reads CAISESKGAGVTLYF. CDR3 bases: TGTGCCATCAGTGAGTCGAAGGGCGCCGGAGTTACGCTGTATTTT.

This clonotype was seen more than once but under ten times. One end of the junction does not line up with germline, which may come from a read error. This sequence joins TRBV29-1 and TRBJ2-3, with a tentative D call TRBD2 (5 bases). Germline V gives CDR1 SQVTM, CDR2 ANQGSEA. The CDR3 is 13 amino acids. The DNA of the CDR3 is TGCAGCGTTGATGCCATTCAAGCGGATACACAGTATTTT. The encoded protein is CSVDAIQADTQYF.

Notes on this clonotype: One end of the junction varies from germline; a read error may be responsible. The V call is TRBV6-5, the J call TRBJ2-5, with 8 bases fitting TRBD1. The CDR3 consists of 12 residues. The germline CDR1 and CDR2 sequences are MNHEY and SVGAGI. The CDR3 bases are TGCACCAGCCAGACAGGGGAGGAGACCCAATACTTC. Amino acid sequence: CTSQTGEETQYF.

A word on this clonotype: Germline is not matched at one junction end, which may reflect a read error. This chain connects TRBV29-1 to TRBJ2-2, with 11 bases lining up with TRBD1. This CDR3 region has 14 residues. Per germline, CDR1 SQVTM and CDR2 ANQGSEA. CDR3 in amino acids: CSVGTGGLIGELFF. The CDR3 DNA reads TGCAGCGTCGGGACAGGGGGTCTGATCGGGGAACTGTTTTTT.

Remarks on this clonotype: The germline gene is not matched at one end of the junction; a read error may be the cause. The V gene is TRBV11-2, the J gene TRBJ2-3; 12 bases fit TRBD2. This CDR3 comprises 19 residues. Germline V lookup: CDR1 SGHAT, CDR2 FQNNGV. CDR3 residues: CASIRLPRLAGERTDTQYF. The CDR3 nucleotides read TGTGCTAGCATCCGATTGCCGAGACTAGCGGGAGAGAGGACAGATACGCAGTATTTT.

Details on this clonotype: One end of the junction does not line up with germline, which may come from a read error. The chain has TRBV14 and TRBJ2-1; D remains unclear. From germline, CDR1 is SGHDN and CDR2 FVKESK. The CDR3 spans 12 residues. The CDR3 here is CVSSRPSNEQFF. In DNA form, the CDR3 reads TGTGTCAGCAGCCGGCCAAGCAATGAGCAGTTCTTC.

As regards this clonotype: An end of the junction does not agree with germline; a read error may underlie this. The chain has TRBV29-1 and TRBJ2-7; D gene unclear. The CDR3 contains 13 residues. Germline V gene lookup returns CDR1 SQVTM and CDR2 ANQGSEA. The CDR3 spells CSALFHGHNEHYF. The CDR3 nucleotides are TGCAGCGCCCTTTTTCACGGTCACAACGAGCACTACTTC.

Comment on this clonotype: Its ends do not fully match the called genes, so a read error is possible. This sequence joins TRBV29-1 and TRBJ1-1; D possibly corresponds to TRBD1 (5 bases). The CDR3 runs 12 residues. Germline CDR1 is SQVTM and CDR2 is ANQGSEA. CDR3 region: CIVSQGRAESLF. In nucleotides, the CDR3 is TGCATCGTCTCTCAGGGCAGGGCTGAATCTCTCTTT. Full variable domain (rest looked up from reference TRBV29-1 and TRBJ1-1): SAVISQKPSRDICQRGTSLTIQCQVDSQVTMMFWYRQQPGQSLTLIATANQGSEATYESGFVIDKFPISRPNLTFSTLTVSNMSPEDSSIYLCIVSQGRAESLFGQGTRLTVV.

As concerns this clonotype: The junction departs from the called germline gene at one end, perhaps through a read error. The genes are TRBV6-2 or TRBV6-3 and TRBJ1-5; D perhaps matches TRBD1 (5 bases). Germline V CDR1 and CDR2: MNHEY, SVGEGT. The CDR3 has 14 amino acids. The CDR3 is CASRPSNRTQAQHF. The CDR3 DNA sequence: TGTGCCAGCAGACCCTCGAACAGGACTCAGGCCCAGCATTTT.

As concerns this clonotype: The conserved phenylalanine or tryptophan is not found at the CDR3 terminus, so this likely reflects a read error. The DNA is omitted, as the CDR3 cannot be located on it reliably, and the CDR3 follows TCRdb's listing. The chain has TRBV12-3 or TRBV12-4 and TRBJ1-1; TRBD1 is the table's D call, not checked against the DNA. The CDR3 spans 14 amino acids, including both terminal residues. The CDR3 sequence: CASSSVTDNTEAFL.

As concerns this clonotype: A junction boundary mismatches the germline segment, possibly from a read error. This chain joins TRBV6-1 and TRBJ2-3; tentatively, D is TRBD2 (6 bases). This CDR3 spans 14 amino acids. Germline CDR1 and CDR2: MNHNS and SASEGT. The CDR3 protein is CASSEGLGSGTQYF. In nucleotides, the CDR3 is TGTGCCAGCAGTGAAGGACTAGGGTCAGGTACGCAATATTTT.

With regard to this clonotype: No conserved phenylalanine or tryptophan ends this CDR3, so it is likely a read error. The CDR3 nucleotides are TGCAGCATTGAACCCGGTTTTGAGCAGTTCTCC. Residues: CSIEPGFEQFS. The V call is TRBV29-1, the J call TRBJ2-1; D not resolved. This CDR3 comprises 11 residues. Germline lookup yields CDR1 SQVTM and CDR2 ANQGSEA.

The chain recombines TRBV29-1 with TRBJ2-1; D remains ambiguous. V lost 4 bases and J 9 bases, leaving 19 bases between the germline ends. The CDR3 loop spans 14 amino acids. In germline, CDR1 is SQVTM, CDR2 ANQGSEA. CDR3 sequence: CSVAETSNISEQFF. Here the CDR3 DNA reads TGCAGCGTTGCGGAGACCTCGAACATCAGTGAGCAGTTCTTC.

This chain uses TRBV11-2 with TRBJ2-1; D is ambiguous. Germline CDR1 is SGHAT and CDR2 is FQNNGV. The CDR3 runs 12 residues. CDR3 sequence (DNA): TGTAATAGCAGCTTAAGTGCCAATGAGCAGTTCTTC. Its protein product is CNSSLSANEQFF.